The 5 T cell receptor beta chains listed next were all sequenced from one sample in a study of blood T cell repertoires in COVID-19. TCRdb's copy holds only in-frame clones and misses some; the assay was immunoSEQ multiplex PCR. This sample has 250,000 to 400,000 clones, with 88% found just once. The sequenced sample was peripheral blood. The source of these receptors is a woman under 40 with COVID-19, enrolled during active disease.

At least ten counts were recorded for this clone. The DNA for the CDR3 is TGTGCCAGCAGTTACGCTTCAGAGGGGGCCTACAATGAGCAGTTCTTC. Protein product: CASSYASEGAYNEQFF. The J gene is TRBJ2-1, the V gene TRBV6-2 or TRBV6-3, with D possibly TRBD1 on 6 matching bases. CDR1 and CDR2 from the germline V gene are MNHEY and SVGEGT. The germline V and J ends were trimmed by 2 bases and 2 bases, with 13 bases remaining between them. The CDR3 runs to 16 residues.

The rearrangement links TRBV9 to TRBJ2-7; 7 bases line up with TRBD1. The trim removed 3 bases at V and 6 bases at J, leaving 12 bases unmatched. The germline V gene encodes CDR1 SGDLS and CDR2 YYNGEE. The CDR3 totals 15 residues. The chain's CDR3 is CASSETGAPSGEQYV. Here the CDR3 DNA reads TGTGCCAGCAGCGAAACAGGGGCGCCCTCGGGCGAGCAGTACGTC.

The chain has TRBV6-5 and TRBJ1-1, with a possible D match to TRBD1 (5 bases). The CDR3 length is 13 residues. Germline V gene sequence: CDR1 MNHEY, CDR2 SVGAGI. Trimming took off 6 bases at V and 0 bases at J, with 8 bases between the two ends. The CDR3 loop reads CASRGLMNTEAFF. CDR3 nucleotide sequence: TGTGCCAGCAGGGGACTCATGAACACTGAAGCTTTCTTT.

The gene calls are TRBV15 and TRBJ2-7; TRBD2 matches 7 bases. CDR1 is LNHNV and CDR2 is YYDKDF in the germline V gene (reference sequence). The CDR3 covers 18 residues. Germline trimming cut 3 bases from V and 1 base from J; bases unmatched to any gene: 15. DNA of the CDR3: TGTGCCACCAGCAGGGGACCCGGGAGGCTAGCGAAATCCTACGAGCAGTACTTC. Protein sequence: CATSRGPGRLAKSYEQYF.

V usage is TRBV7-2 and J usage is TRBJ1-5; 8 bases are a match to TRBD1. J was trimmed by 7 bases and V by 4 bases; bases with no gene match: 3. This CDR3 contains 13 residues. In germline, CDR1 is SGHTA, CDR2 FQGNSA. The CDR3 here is CASSSGQGQPQHF. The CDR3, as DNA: TGTGCCAGCAGCTCAGGACAGGGACAGCCCCAGCATTTT.